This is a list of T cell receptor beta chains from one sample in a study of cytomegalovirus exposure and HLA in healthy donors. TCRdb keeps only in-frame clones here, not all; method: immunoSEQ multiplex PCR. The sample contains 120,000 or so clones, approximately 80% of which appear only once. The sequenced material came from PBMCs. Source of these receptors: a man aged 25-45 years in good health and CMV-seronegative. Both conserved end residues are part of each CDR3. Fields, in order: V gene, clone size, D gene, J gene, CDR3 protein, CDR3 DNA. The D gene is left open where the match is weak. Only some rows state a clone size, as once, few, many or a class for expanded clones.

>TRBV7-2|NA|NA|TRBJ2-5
CASTPRPGETQYF
TGTGCCAGCACCCCCCGCCCGGGAGAGACCCAGTACTTC
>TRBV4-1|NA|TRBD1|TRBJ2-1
CASSQVARDRDDNEQFF
TGCGCCAGCAGCCAAGTAGCCCGGGACAGGGACGACAATGAGCAGTTCTTC
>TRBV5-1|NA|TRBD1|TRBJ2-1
CASSVTGGISYNEQFF
TGCGCCAGCAGCGTGACAGGGGGGATTTCCTACAATGAGCAGTTCTTC
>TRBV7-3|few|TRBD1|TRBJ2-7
CASSLSTGSEQYF
TGTGCCAGCAGCTTATCGACAGGGTCCGAGCAGTACTTC
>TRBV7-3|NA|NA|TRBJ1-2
CASSLGTTYGYTF
TGTGCCAGCAGCTTGGGGACAACCTATGGCTACACCTTC
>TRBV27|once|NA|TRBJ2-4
CASSLSRADIQYF
TGTGCCAGCAGTTTATCCAGGGCGGACATTCAGTACTTC
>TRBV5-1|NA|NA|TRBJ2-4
CASSLGLYPRFVAKNIQYF
TGCGCCAGCAGCTTGGGACTCTATCCCCGTTTTGTGGCCAAAAACATTCAGTACTTC
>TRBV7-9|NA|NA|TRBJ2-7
CASSGRQESSYEQYF
TGTGCCAGCAGCGGACGACAGGAAAGCTCCTACGAGCAGTACTTC
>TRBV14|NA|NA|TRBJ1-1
CASSLDRINTEAFF
TGTGCCAGCAGCCTAGACAGAATTAACACTGAAGCTTTCTTT
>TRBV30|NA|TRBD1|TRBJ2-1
CAWRRGQGIYNEQFF
TGTGCCTGGAGACGTGGACAGGGCATATACAATGAGCAGTTCTTC
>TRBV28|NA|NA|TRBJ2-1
CAWGDYNEQFF
TGTGCCTGGGGGGATTACAATGAGCAGTTCTTC
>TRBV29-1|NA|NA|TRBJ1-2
CSVNLLVTANYGYTF
TGCAGCGTTAACCTTCTTGTCACAGCTAACTATGGCTACACCTTC
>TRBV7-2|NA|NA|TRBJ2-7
CASSPYALSPYEQYF
TGTGCCAGCTCGCCGTATGCGCTTTCCCCCTACGAGCAGTACTTC
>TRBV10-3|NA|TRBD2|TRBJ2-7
CAISVPGGIYEQYF
TGTGCCATCAGTGTTCCGGGGGGAATCTACGAGCAGTACTTC
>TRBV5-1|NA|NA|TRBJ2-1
CASSLERSLPTSSYNEQFF
TGCGCCAGCAGCTTGGAGCGTAGCCTGCCGACCAGCTCCTACAATGAGCAGTTCTTC
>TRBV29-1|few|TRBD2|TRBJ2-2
CSVGPPLAGINTGELFF
TGCAGCGTTGGCCCCCCCCTAGCGGGGATAAACACCGGGGAGCTGTTTTTT
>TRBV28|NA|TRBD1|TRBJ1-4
CASSLPGQGLGEKLFF
TGTGCCAGCAGTTTACCGGGACAGGGGCTTGGTGAAAAACTGTTTTTT
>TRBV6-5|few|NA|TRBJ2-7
CASSYTGNGEQYF
TGTGCCAGCAGTTACACGGGTAACGGCGAGCAGTACTTC
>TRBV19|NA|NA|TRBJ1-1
CASRNPGHLNTEAFF
TGTGCCAGTAGAAATCCGGGACACTTGAACACTGAAGCTTTCTTT
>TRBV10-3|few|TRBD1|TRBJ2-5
CAISEFGKGGSETQYF
TGTGCCATCAGTGAGTTTGGGAAAGGGGGCTCGGAGACCCAGTACTTC
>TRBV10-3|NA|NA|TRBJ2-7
CAISGLQGHEQYF
TGTGCCATCAGTGGGTTACAGGGCCACGAGCAGTACTTC
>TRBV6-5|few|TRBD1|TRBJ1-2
CASSYRTGYGYTF
TGTGCCAGCAGTTACCGGACAGGGTATGGCTACACCTTC
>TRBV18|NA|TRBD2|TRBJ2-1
CASSVDGTRNNEQFF
TGTGCCAGCTCAGTCGACGGGACTAGAAACAATGAGCAGTTCTTC
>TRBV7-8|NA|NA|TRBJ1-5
CASSAGTAYQPQHF
TGTGCCAGCAGCGCCGGGACTGCGTATCAGCCCCAGCATTTT
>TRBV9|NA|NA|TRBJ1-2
CASSDPRGGRINYGYTF
TGTGCCAGCAGTGATCCGCGGGGAGGAAGGATAAACTATGGCTACACCTTC
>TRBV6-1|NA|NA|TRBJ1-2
CASSEAGSGDF
TGTGCCAGCAGTGAAGCCGGCAGCGGAGACTTC
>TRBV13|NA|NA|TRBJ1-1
CASSLLHGGVNTEAFF
TGTGCCAGCAGCTTGCTTCATGGGGGGGTGAACACTGAAGCTTTCTTT
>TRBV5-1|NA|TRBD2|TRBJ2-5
CASTLGLADLNKYF
TGCGCCAGCACCCTGGGACTAGCGGATTTGAATAAGTACTTC
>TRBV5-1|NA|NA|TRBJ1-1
CASRGDTEAFF
TGCGCCAGCAGAGGGGACACTGAAGCTTTCTTT
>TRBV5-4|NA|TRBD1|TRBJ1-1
CASSRDRNTEAFF
TGTGCCAGCAGCCGGGACAGGAACACTGAAGCTTTCTTT
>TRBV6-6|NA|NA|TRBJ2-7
CASSSRTAAYEQYF
TGTGCCAGCAGTTCCCGTACTGCGGCCTACGAGCAGTACTTC
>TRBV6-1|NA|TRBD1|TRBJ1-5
CASRTQGTENQPQHF
TGTGCCAGCAGGACTCAAGGGACAGAGAATCAGCCCCAGCATTTT
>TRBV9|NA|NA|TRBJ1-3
CASSPTGSGNTIYF
TGTGCCAGCAGCCCCACAGGTTCTGGAAACACCATATATTTT
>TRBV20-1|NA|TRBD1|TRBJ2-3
CSARTGDTQYF
TGCAGTGCCCGGACAGGGGATACGCAGTATTTT
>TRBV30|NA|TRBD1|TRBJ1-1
CAWSPSTGFEAFF
TGTGCCTGGAGTCCCTCGACAGGGTTTGAAGCTTTCTTT
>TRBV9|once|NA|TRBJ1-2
CASSVGSPGVGNYGYTF
TGTGCCAGCAGCGTAGGTTCCCCAGGGGTAGGGAACTATGGCTACACCTTC
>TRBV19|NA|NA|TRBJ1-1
CASSIGGFTEAFF
TGTGCCAGTAGTATCGGGGGGTTCACTGAAGCTTTCTTT
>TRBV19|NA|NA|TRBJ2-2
CASSIGLGELFF
TGTGCCAGTAGTATTGGGCTCGGGGAGCTGTTTTTT
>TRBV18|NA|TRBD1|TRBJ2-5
CASSNRGQETQYF
TGTGCCAGTTCAAACAGGGGCCAAGAGACCCAGTACTTC
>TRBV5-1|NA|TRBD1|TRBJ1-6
CASTGGNSPLHF
TGCGCCAGTACAGGGGGGAATTCACCCCTCCACTTT
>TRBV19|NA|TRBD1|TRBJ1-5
CASSSQGVSSNQPQHF
TGTGCCAGCAGCTCTCAGGGGGTGAGTAGCAATCAGCCCCAGCATTTT
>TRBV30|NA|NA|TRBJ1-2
CAWSAAGIYTF
TGTGCCTGGAGTGCAGCAGGGATCTACACCTTC
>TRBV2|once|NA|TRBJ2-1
CASSAELGSYNEQFF
TGTGCCAGCAGTGCTGAACTAGGAAGCTACAATGAGCAGTTCTTC
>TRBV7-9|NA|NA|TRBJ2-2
CAPNGVNTGELFF
TGTGCCCCCAACGGAGTGAACACCGGGGAGCTGTTTTTT
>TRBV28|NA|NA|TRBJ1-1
CASSPPRARRAEAFF
TGTGCCAGCAGTCCCCCCCGGGCCCGGCGGGCTGAAGCTTTCTTT
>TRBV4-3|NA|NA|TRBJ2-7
CASSLDGSSYEQYF
TGCGCCAGCAGCCTAGACGGGAGCTCCTACGAGCAGTACTTC
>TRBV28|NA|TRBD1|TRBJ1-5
CASSLYRGTRNQPQHF
TGTGCCAGCAGTTTATACAGGGGTACGCGCAATCAGCCCCAGCATTTT
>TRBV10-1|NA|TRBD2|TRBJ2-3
CASSEGRGGVDTQYF
TGCGCCAGCAGTGAGGGGCGGGGGGGAGTTGATACGCAGTATTTT